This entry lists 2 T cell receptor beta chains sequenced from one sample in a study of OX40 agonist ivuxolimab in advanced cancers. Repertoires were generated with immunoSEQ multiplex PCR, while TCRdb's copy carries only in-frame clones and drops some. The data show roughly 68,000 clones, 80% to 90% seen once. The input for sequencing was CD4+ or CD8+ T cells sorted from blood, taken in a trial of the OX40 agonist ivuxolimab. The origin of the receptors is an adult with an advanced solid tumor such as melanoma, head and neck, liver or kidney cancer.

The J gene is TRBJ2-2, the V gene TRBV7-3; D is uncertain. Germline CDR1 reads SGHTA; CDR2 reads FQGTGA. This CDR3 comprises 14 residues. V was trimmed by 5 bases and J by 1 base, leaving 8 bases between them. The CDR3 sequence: CASSLHENTGELFF. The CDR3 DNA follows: TGTGCCAGCAGCCTGCACGAGAACACCGGGGAGCTGTTTTTT.

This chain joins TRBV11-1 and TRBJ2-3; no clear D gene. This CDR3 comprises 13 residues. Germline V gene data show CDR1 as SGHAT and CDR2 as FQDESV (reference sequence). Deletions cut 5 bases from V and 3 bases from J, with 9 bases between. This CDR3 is CASSGFRTDTQYF. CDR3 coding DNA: TGTGCCAGCAGCGGGTTTAGGACAGATACGCAGTATTTT.